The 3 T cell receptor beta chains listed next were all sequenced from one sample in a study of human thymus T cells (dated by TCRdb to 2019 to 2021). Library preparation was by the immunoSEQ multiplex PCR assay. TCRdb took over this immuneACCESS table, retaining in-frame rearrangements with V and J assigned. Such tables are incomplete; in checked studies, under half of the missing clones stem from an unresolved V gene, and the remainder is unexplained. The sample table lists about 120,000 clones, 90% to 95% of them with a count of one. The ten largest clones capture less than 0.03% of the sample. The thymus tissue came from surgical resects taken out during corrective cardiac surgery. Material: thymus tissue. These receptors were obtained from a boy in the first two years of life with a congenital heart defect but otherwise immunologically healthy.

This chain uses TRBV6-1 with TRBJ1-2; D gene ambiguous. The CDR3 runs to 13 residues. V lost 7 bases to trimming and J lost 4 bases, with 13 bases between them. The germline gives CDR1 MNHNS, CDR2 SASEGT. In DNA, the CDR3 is TGTGCCAGCATGGGTCTCATAACCTATGGCTACACCTTC. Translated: CASMGLITYGYTF.

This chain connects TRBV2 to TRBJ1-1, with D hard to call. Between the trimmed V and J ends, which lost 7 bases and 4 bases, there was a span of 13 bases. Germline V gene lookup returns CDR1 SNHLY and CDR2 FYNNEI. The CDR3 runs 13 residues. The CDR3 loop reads CASKTLGSTEAFF. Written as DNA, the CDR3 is TGTGCCAGCAAAACCTTGGGGAGCACTGAAGCTTTCTTT.

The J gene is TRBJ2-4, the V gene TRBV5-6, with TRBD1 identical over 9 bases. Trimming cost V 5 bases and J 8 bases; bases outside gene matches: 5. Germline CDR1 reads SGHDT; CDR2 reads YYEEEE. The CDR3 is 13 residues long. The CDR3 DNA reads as TGTGCCAGCAGGCGGGACAGGGAGGACATTCAGTACTTC. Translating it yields CASRRDREDIQYF.